The clone carrying this T cell receptor beta chain was counted a few times. TCRdb called the 5' RACE reads again in MiXCR, with one record for every CDR3 protein. The sample carries around 250,000 distinct CDR3 sequences, around a tenth recorded once. The data were obtained in a study of T-cell memory formation after mild COVID-19. The V end lost 6 bases, the J end lost 2 bases, and 13 bases lay between the germline ends. The length of the CDR3 is 14 residues. The sequenced material came from PBMCs or a T cell subset sorted from them (not recorded which). The sequence derives from a young man who had mild COVID-19 (a few samples of this study predate the infection). Cell type and time point are not known. The rearrangement uses TRBV23-1 and TRBJ2-5; no definite D call. TRBV23-1 is known as an ORF, though its function is uncertain. The CDR3 sequence is CASRTPGWQETQYF. The CDR3, as DNA: TGCGCCAGCAGAACCCCCGGGTGGCAAGAGACCCAGTACTTC.